This T cell receptor (beta chain) was obtained from a study of long-term antiretroviral therapy in people with HIV (dated 2022 in TCRdb). In the study overall: The earliest samples were collected roughly a decade before the 2015 WHO recommendation for immediate ART, at a time when ART was usually postponed until CD4 counts fell. No cross-contamination during QIAcube processing was shown when test extractions of a monoclonal T-cell line were performed alongside over 25 polyclonal samples. A retrospective serial study tested whether ART initiation and durable HIV suppression were associated with changes in peripheral blood TRB repertoire composition and diversity. A total of around 200 cryopreserved PBMC samples were contributed to the cohort by 30 adults with confirmed HIV infection, with samples collected serially over a mean of 6 years (range 1-12). Of the roughly 32 participants with HIV, about a dozen were female.

The immunoSEQ hsTCRB v3.0 assay was used at survey level resolution to sequence the TRB variable region. TRB sequencing targeted a depth of 40,000-50,000 T-cell genomes per sample. An Illumina MiSeq with a v3 150-cycle kit was used to sequence the pooled TRB libraries. As for the original processing: Repertoire analysis was performed in R inside a reproducible Nextflow workflow that covered QC, data transformation and analysis. Custom analyses were implemented in LymphoSeq2, an R package for AIRR-Seq data exploration. A few samples that yielded fewer than 5000 total TRB sequences were excluded, so that 188 HIV repertoires were analyzed. Among the roughly 190 retained HIV repertoires, 55 to 65 were collected before ART initiation and some 130 after ART initiation. Repertoires were downsampled to 5000 TRB nucleotide sequences, with summary statistics averaged over 100 downsampling iterations. TRB sequences were retained for analysis only if CDR3 regions of at least seven amino acids were present. Diversity was measured with a Shannon entropy-derived clonality score and the Gini coefficient. In the repertoire networks, any two of the top 5000 CDR3 amino acid sequences were connected whenever the two sequences differed by an edit distance of one. Antigen specificity groups and MHC restriction were predicted for TRB CDR3 amino acid sequences with GLIPH2. CDR3 amino acid sequences were matched against VDJdb and McPAS-TCR to flag known CMV, EBV, HIV or tissue antigen associations. Pre-ART, post-ART and control groups were compared with Wilcoxon signed-rank tests and Holm-Bonferroni correction. What TCRdb holds here is the immuneACCESS table cut down to in-frame rearrangements. Part of the clones is not present; checked against another copy, under half of the missing clones reflect an unresolved V gene, and the others are unexplained. From that table come the V and J calls and clone size; the DNA was used to work out D and trimming. The sample profile shows 17,000 or so clones; around 74% of them were found once. The top ten hold approximately 15% of the sample.

CDR3 length: 15 amino acids, cysteine to phenylalanine. Only the CDR3 portion is preserved as DNA: 45 bases, with reading frame beginning at the first base. The germline V gene yields SGHVS for CDR1 and FNYEAQ for CDR2. Trimming takes 4 bases from V and 8 bases from J, and the germline ends sit 18 bases apart. Inclusion was restricted to participants for whom at least one PBMC sample before ART initiation and at least two post-ART samples were available. Every participant with HIV received treatment in the United States of America. Before DNA extraction, cryopreserved samples containing about 0.9-11 million PBMC were thawed and washed. At the time of the earliest PBMC sample, participants with HIV were aged between roughly 20 and 54 years. Per participant, PBMC samples came from 1-4 timepoints prior to ART initiation and 2-8 timepoints following ART initiation, for a median of 7 samples. Serial HIV viral load, CD4+ T-cell count, ART history and demographic data were obtained for every participant. Genomic DNA was extracted from unsorted PBMC with a Qiagen kit on a QIAcube, with processing performed in batches of 12 samples.

On the study overall, not on this receptor specifically: Inferences about post-ART repertoire changes were limited because no data were available on ART adherence, viral resistance or therapy changes. Compared with controls, HIV repertoires had narrower CDR3 length ranges, and the network structure pointed to an antigen-experienced repertoire that shifted only slightly toward naive after ART. The samples were dated from about 2004 to 2017, and the ART regimens that were used may be less effective than current ART regimens. Starting ART was linked to a significant rise in TRB diversity, yet even with long-term ART the diversity remained significantly lower than in transplant donor controls. Because pre-ART samples had limited cell numbers, unsorted PBMC were profiled rather than sorted CD4+ and CD8+ T cells. Because PBMC availability was limited, only the TCR beta chain was sequenced, with no alpha chain pairing. Expanded TRB clones identified before ART initiation dominated the repertoire across all time points, though the dominance fluctuated and decreased in many PLHIV after ART.

A remark on this clone: No cognate antigen has been identified for it. No base quality information exists; no much larger clone differs at one position.

Sequenced here: unsorted PBMCs, sampled roughly 2.2 years before starting antiretroviral therapy. The sequence is built from TRBV7-6 and TRBJ2-1, and perhaps TRBD1 as D gene, on 6 matching bases. The receptor's source is a man aged 30-40 years with HIV. The DNA is as follows: TGTGCCAGCAGCTGGGTCGGGCAGGGGCTCGATGAGCAGTTCTTC. It specifies CASSWVGQGLDEQFF.